The 4 T cell receptor beta chains presented below share a single source sample, sequenced in a study of blood T cells in healthy people across ages. The authors ran a second PCR of 7 to 11 cycles using a sample-barcoded 5' primer and a J-beta primer mix. Each CDR3 protein is one row after TCRdb ran MiXCR on the 5' RACE reads. There are about 1 million distinct CDR3 sequences in the sample; less than 50% occur only once, and approximately 20% lies in the top ten. Material for sequencing was blood. The origin of the receptors is a woman aged 55-70 years in good health.

A few counts support this clonotype. The chain links TRBV6-6 to TRBJ1-4; the D is unclear. This CDR3 is built from 11 residues. V was shortened by 2 bases and J by 14 bases, with 9 bases between the two germline ends. Germline CDR1 and CDR2: MNHNY and SVGAGI (reference sequence). As DNA, the CDR3 is TGTGCCAGCAGTTACCTCGAGCAGCTGTTTTTT. It codes for CASSYLEQLFF.

V is TRBV20-1 and J is TRBJ1-6; no reliable D call. The length of the CDR3 is 14 residues. Germline values: CDR1 DFQATT, CDR2 SNEGSKA (reference sequence). Trimming cost V 1 base and J 5 bases, with 9 bases left between them. Written as DNA, the CDR3 is TGCAGTGCTAGAGGGGAAGGGAATAATTCACCCCTCCACTTT. Translated, it gives CSARGEGNNSPLHF.

The J gene is TRBJ2-7, the V gene TRBV13; the D is unclear. V lost 0 bases, J lost 2 bases, and 8 bases lay in between. The V gene's germline CDR1 is PRHDT and CDR2 FYEKMQ (reference sequence). CDR3 size: 14 residues. The CDR3 DNA reads TGTGCCAGCAGCTTAGGGATGCCGGCCTACGAGCAGTACTTC. Residues: CASSLGMPAYEQYF.

The rearrangement links TRBV25-1 to TRBJ2-1; 7 positions agree with TRBD2. Trimming cost V 3 bases and J 5 bases; bases outside gene matches: 7. This CDR3 contains 15 residues. CDR1 is MGHDK, CDR2 SYGVNS, per germline. The CDR3 reads CASSDSTGRNNEQFF. The CDR3 coding sequence is TGTGCCAGCAGTGATTCGACCGGGAGGAACAATGAGCAGTTCTTC.